Each of the 25 T cell receptor beta chains below was sequenced from the same sample in a study of T cells in women clearing cervical HPV infection. Produced via immunoSEQ multiplex PCR; TCRdb's table is partial and in-frame only. The listing contains roughly 30,000 clones. Sequencing input: blood buffy coat. These TCRs come from a woman aged 18 to 75 with a cervical HPV16 infection that either progressed to CIN3+ or cleared (not recorded which).

A note on this clone: The sequenced fragment ends 3 residues before the CDR3 boundary, so the rest is inferred from the germline J gene. The rearrangement links TRBV6-2 or TRBV6-3 to TRBJ1-2, with 7 bases matching TRBD1. Germline V lookup: CDR1 MNHEY, CDR2 SVGEGT. CDR3 length: 13 amino acids. The part of the CDR3 DNA that was read is TGTGCCAGCAGCCCGACAGGGACCCTGGAC. Residues: CASSPTGTLD. The full-length CDR3 reads as CASSPTGTLDYTF.

Details on this clone: Read coverage stops 3 residues before the CDR3 terminus; the germline J gene supplies the remainder. The genes are TRBV18 and TRBJ2-7; the match to TRBD2 covers 8 bases. Germline values: CDR1 KGHSH, CDR2 LQKENI. CDR3 length equals 15 residues. V was pared by 3 bases and J by 4 bases, with 8 bases of the junction left unmatched. CDR3 DNA (partial): TGTGCCAGCTCACCGATTAGCGGGGATGCTTACGAG. Translated, it gives CASSPISGDAYE. The full CDR3 protein reads CASSPISGDAYEQYF.

Worth noting for this clone: From the germline J gene comes the end of the CDR3, since the read stops 3 residues before it. This rearrangement joins TRBV20-1 to TRBJ1-2; 7 bases are a match to TRBD1. CDR1 and CDR2 from the germline V gene are DFQATT and SNEGSKA (reference sequence). The CDR3 length is 14 residues. The DNA read from the CDR3 is TGCAGTGCTAGACCGGGACAGCAGCTGGGCGGC. Encoded protein: CSARPGQQLGG. The whole CDR3 protein is CSARPGQQLGGYTF.

To note about this clone: The read terminates 3 residues ahead of where the CDR3 ends, so the germline J gene completes it. V usage is TRBV2 and J usage is TRBJ2-1; perhaps TRBD1 as D (8 bases). CDR1 is SNHLY and CDR2 is FYNNEI in the germline V gene. Trimming took 3 bases from V and 8 from J, leaving 17 bases between them. CDR3 length: 15 amino acids. Incomplete CDR3 DNA: TGTGCCAGCAGTGAGGGGGGGGACAGGCAGGATGAG. Translating gives CASSEGGDRQDE. The whole CDR3 sequence is CASSEGGDRQDEQFF. Full variable domain (missing parts from reference TRBV2 and TRBJ2-1): EPEVTQTPSHQVTQMGQEVILRCVPISNHLYFYWYRQILGQKVEFLVSFYNNEISEKSEIFDDQFSVERPDGSNFTLKIRSTKLEDSAMYFCASSEGGDRQDEQFFGPGTRLTVL.

The covered CDR3 bases are TGCGCCAGCAGCTTGTTCGAGCAACCTCACTACGAG. It is translated as CASSLFEQPHYE. The whole CDR3 protein is CASSLFEQPHYEQYF. The V and J genes are TRBV5-1 and TRBJ2-7, with no clear D. Read coverage stops 3 residues before the CDR3 terminus; the germline J gene supplies the remainder. The CDR3 has 15 residues. The V end lost 1 base, the J end lost 3 bases, and 14 bases lay between the germline ends. Per germline, CDR1 SGHRS and CDR2 YFSETQ. Supplemented by reference TRBV5-1 and TRBJ2-7, the full variable domain reads KAGVTQTPRYLIKTRGQQVTLSCSPISGHRSVSWYQQTPGQGLQFLFEYFSETQRNKGNFPGRFSGRQFSNSRSEMNVSTLELGDSALYLCASSLFEQPHYEQYFGPGTRLTVT.

As for this clone: The CDR3 extends 3 residues past the end of the read, so its final part is completed from the germline J gene. V usage is TRBV29-1 and J usage is TRBJ1-2, with unresolved D. The CDR3 extends over 13 amino acids. With 4 bases removed from V and 5 bases from J, the gap between germline ends came to 14 bases. Germline V lookup: CDR1 SQVTM, CDR2 ANQGSEA. The CDR3 loop reads CSVGETRLYGYTF. The DNA read from the CDR3 is TGCAGCGTTGGTGAAACCCGACTGTATGGC.

Remarks on this clone: The CDR3 end is not reached by the read, which stops 3 residues before it; the germline J gene fills it in. This chain links TRBV18 with TRBJ2-3; 10 bases are a match to TRBD2. Germline V gene sequence: CDR1 KGHSH, CDR2 LQKENI. J gave up 2 bases and V 6 bases, and 11 bases lay outside the gene matches. The CDR3 is 17 residues long. CDR3 sequence: CASSLVAGGRFTDTQYF. CDR3 bases read: TGTGCCAGCTCCCTCGTAGCGGGGGGACGGTTCACAGATACG.

Details on this clone: With the read ending 3 residues before the CDR3 end, the germline J gene is used to fill in that end. This chain connects TRBV10-3 to TRBJ2-3; TRBD2 might be the D (5 bases). This CDR3 comprises 19 residues. Germline assignment: CDR1 ENHRY and CDR2 SYGVKD. V lost 3 bases and J 4 bases, leaving 26 bases between the germline ends. The sequenced CDR3 bases are TGTGCCATCAGTGACCCTAGCCCCGCGCGCGACGAGCCCCCAGATACG. Translation: CAISDPSPARDEPPDT. The whole CDR3 protein reads CAISDPSPARDEPPDTQYF.

The covered CDR3 bases are TGTGCCAGTAGTATAGGGGGCGCCCTAGGAGAGACC. It yields the protein CASSIGGALGET. The entire CDR3 sequence reads CASSIGGALGETQYF. This chain uses TRBV19 with TRBJ2-5, with D maybe TRBD1 (5 bases). From the germline J gene comes the end of the CDR3, since the read stops 3 residues before it. Germline-derived CDR1 and CDR2 are LNHDA and SQIVND (reference sequence). Trimming pared 1 base from V and 4 bases from J, leaving 13 bases between. The CDR3 runs 15 residues. The complete variable domain, with remaining parts taken from reference TRBV19 and TRBJ2-5, reads DGGITQSPKYLFRKEGQNVTLSCEQNLNHDAMYWYRQDPGQGLRLIYYSQIVNDFQKGDIAEGYSVSREKKESFPLTVTSAQKNPTAFYLCASSIGGALGETQYFGPGTRLLVL.

With respect to this clone: Sequencing ends 3 residues short of the CDR3 end; the germline J gene provides the rest. This chain links TRBV7-6 with TRBJ2-3, with 7 positions matching TRBD1. CDR1 is SGHVS, CDR2 FNYEAQ, per germline. The CDR3 covers 15 residues. The V segment lost 5 bases and the J segment 1 base; nucleotides outside the gene matches: 6. Incomplete CDR3 DNA: TGTGCCAGCAGCAACACAGGGGATGGCACAGATACG. Translated, it gives CASSNTGDGTDT. From start to end, the CDR3 is CASSNTGDGTDTQYF.

About this clone itself: The read falls 3 residues short of the CDR3 end, and the missing part is taken from the germline J gene. This sequence joins TRBV7-8 and TRBJ2-5, with 9 bases aligning to TRBD1. The CDR3 contains 16 residues. The V gene end was trimmed by 4 bases and the J gene end by 5 bases; junction bases not matched to a gene: 11. CDR1 is SGHVS and CDR2 is FQNEAQ in the germline V gene. Partial CDR3 DNA: TGTGCCAGCAGCTCAACAACCGGGACAGGGTGGGAGACC. Residues: CASSSTTGTGWET. The full CDR3 is CASSSTTGTGWETQYF.

To note about this clone: The observed sequence ends 3 residues before the CDR3 terminus, with the missing tail filled in from the germline J gene. The chain uses TRBV19 and TRBJ1-6; no reliable D call. The CDR3 has 16 residues. CDR1 LNHDA and CDR2 SQIVND come from the germline V gene (reference sequence). Trimming removed 2 bases at V and 6 bases at J, with 14 bases between. The part of the CDR3 DNA that was read is TGTGCCAGTAGTATAATGGGATCCCGGGGTAATTCACCC. This gives the protein CASSIMGSRGNSP. The whole CDR3 sequence reads CASSIMGSRGNSPLHF.

This chain's CDR3 is CSARAVGAGGKFSSYEQYF. CDR3 DNA, as far as it was read: TGCAGTGCTAGAGCCGTGGGAGCAGGGGGCAAATTTAGCTCCTACGAG. The chain recombines TRBV20-1 with TRBJ2-7, with 8 bases matching TRBD1. The DNA ends 3 residues before the CDR3 does, and the rest of the CDR3 is filled in from the germline J gene. V gave up 1 base and J gave up 0 bases; unmatched junction bases: 17. Looked up from germline, CDR1 is DFQATT and CDR2 is SNEGSKA (reference sequence). The CDR3 consists of 19 residues.

On this clone itself: The DNA ends 3 residues before the CDR3 does, and the rest of the CDR3 is filled in from the germline J gene. The V and J genes are TRBV19 and TRBJ2-3; D may correspond to TRBD1 or TRBD2 (5 bases each). The V gene lost 7 bases and the J gene lost 0 bases, with 17 bases spanning the gap. The CDR3 covers 16 residues. Germline lookup yields CDR1 LNHDA and CDR2 SQIVND (reference sequence). This CDR3 is CASTQGEFPSTDTQYF. The part of the CDR3 DNA that was read is TGTGCCAGTACCCAGGGAGAGTTCCCTAGCACAGATACG.

Comment on this clone: The read falls 3 residues short of the CDR3 end, and the missing part is taken from the germline J gene. The chain uses TRBV20-1 and TRBJ1-1; unclear D gene. This CDR3 spans 13 amino acids. Germline CDR1 is DFQATT and CDR2 is SNEGSKA (reference sequence). The DNA read from the CDR3 is TGCAGTGCTAGAGATAGAGTATCCAGGCAA. Protein: CSARDRVSRQ. In full, the CDR3 reads CSARDRVSRQAFF.

As for this clone: The read halts 3 residues ahead of the CDR3 end, with the missing end drawn from the germline J gene. J is TRBJ2-5 and V is TRBV20-1; D is perhaps TRBD1 (5 bases). CDR1 and CDR2 (germline): DFQATT, SNEGSKA (reference sequence). Deletions cut 4 bases from V and 2 bases from J, with 11 bases between. CDR3 length: 13 amino acids. The part of the CDR3 DNA that was read is TGCAGTGCTAATTACAGGTTGCAAGAGACC. Protein: CSANYRLQET. The whole CDR3 reads CSANYRLQETQYF.

As to this clone: The observed sequence ends 3 residues before the CDR3 terminus, with the missing tail filled in from the germline J gene. The gene calls are TRBV6-2 or TRBV6-3 and TRBJ2-2; 10 bases map to TRBD2. The CDR3 has 15 amino acids. Germline CDR1 and CDR2: MNHEY and SVGEGT. The V and J ends lost 2 bases and 5 bases, in that order; junction bases with no gene match: 2. The covered CDR3 bases are TGTGCCAGCAGTTACGTTAGCGGGGGGACCGGGGAG. This sequence encodes CASSYVSGGTGE. The CDR3, in full, reads CASSYVSGGTGELFF.

Concerning this clone itself: Coverage ceases 3 residues before the CDR3 finishes, and the germline J gene fills in the end. V is TRBV19 and J is TRBJ1-5; D uncertain. Germline loops: CDR1 LNHDA, CDR2 SQIVND (reference sequence). This CDR3 has 15 amino acids. V lost 5 bases, J lost 0 bases, and 11 bases lay in between. The CDR3 DNA, read in part, is TGTGCCAGTAGTTTATTGCGGGATAGCAATCAGCCC. As protein: CASSLLRDSNQP. The entire CDR3 protein reads CASSLLRDSNQPQHF.

Remarks on this clone: Read data end 3 residues before the CDR3 end; the end is taken from the germline J gene. V usage is TRBV7-9 and J usage is TRBJ1-1, with D uncertain. This CDR3 is built from 14 residues. Germline lookup yields CDR1 SEHNR and CDR2 FQNEAQ (reference sequence). The CDR3 region is CASSFTKGQETAFF. The CDR3 DNA, read in part, is TGTGCCAGCAGCTTTACGAAGGGCCAAGAGACA. Filled out from reference TRBV7-9 and TRBJ1-1, the complete variable domain reads DTGVSQNPRHKITKRGQNVTFRCDPISEHNRLYWYRQTLGQGPEFLTYFQNEAQLEKSRLLSDRFSAERPKGSFSTLEIQRTEQGDSAMYLCASSFTKGQETAFFGQGTRLTVV.

The part of the CDR3 DNA that was read is TGCGCCAGCAGCCAAAGTGAATCTAGAGGGGGTGCGGAGACC. Translated: CASSQSESRGGAET. The whole CDR3 reads CASSQSESRGGAETQYF. This chain connects TRBV4-1 to TRBJ2-5; possibly TRBD1 for D (6 bases). The sequenced fragment ends 3 residues before the CDR3 boundary, so the rest is inferred from the germline J gene. The CDR3 spans 17 residues. The V and J ends lost 2 bases and 5 bases respectively, with 21 bases between them. Germline CDR1 is MGHRA and CDR2 is YSYEKL.

On this clone: With the read ending 3 residues before the CDR3 end, the germline J gene is used to fill in that end. V gene TRBV2 combines with J gene TRBJ2-5; D not resolved. Germline-derived CDR1 and CDR2 are SNHLY and FYNNEI. Trimming shortened V by 3 bases and J by 4 bases, and 15 bases separated the two germline ends. The CDR3 is 15 residues long. The CDR3 here is CASSDSLGLGETQYF. Partial CDR3 DNA: TGTGCCAGCAGTGACAGTTTAGGGCTCGGAGAGACC. Together with reference TRBV2 and TRBJ2-5, the CDR3 gives the full variable domain: EPEVTQTPSHQVTQMGQEVILRCVPISNHLYFYWYRQILGQKVEFLVSFYNNEISEKSEIFDDQFSVERPDGSNFTLKIRSTKLEDSAMYFCASSDSLGLGETQYFGPGTRLLVL.

As to this clone: The read ends 3 residues early relative to the CDR3; the germline J gene fills the gap. This chain joins TRBV19 and TRBJ2-7; 9 bases agree with TRBD2. The CDR3 contains 14 residues. Germline CDR1 reads LNHDA; CDR2 reads SQIVND (reference sequence). Trimming took 5 bases from V and 2 from J; bases not matched to a gene: 4. The part of the CDR3 DNA that was read is TGTGCCAGTAGTGGACTAGCGCGGACCTACGAG. It yields the protein CASSGLARTYE. The entire CDR3 sequence reads CASSGLARTYEQYF.

Of note for this clone: The read stops 3 residues short of the end of the CDR3; the missing end is completed from the germline J gene. The gene calls are TRBV7-6 and TRBJ2-1; maybe TRBD1 (7 bases). CDR1 is SGHVS and CDR2 is FNYEAQ in the germline V gene. V was trimmed by 5 bases and J by 7 bases, leaving 18 bases between them. This CDR3 comprises 15 residues. CDR3 bases read: TGTGCCAGCAGCCAGGGGGGTAGCGGTGGGAATGAG. Amino acid sequence: CASSQGGSGGNE. From start to end, the CDR3 is CASSQGGSGGNEQFF.

This clone registers medium-sized (0.01 to 0.1%) by frequency. The CDR3 extends 3 residues past the end of the read, so its final part is completed from the germline J gene. The chain joins TRBV13 to TRBJ2-6, with 11 bases identical to TRBD1. J was trimmed by 3 bases and V by 8 bases; bases with no gene match: 6. Germline-derived CDR1 and CDR2 are PRHDT and FYEKMQ (reference sequence). The length of the CDR3 is 16 residues. The CDR3 sequence: CASERDRGSGANVLTF. Partial CDR3 DNA: TGTGCCAGCGAGAGGGACAGGGGGAGTGGGGCCAACGTC. Based on the CDR3 plus reference TRBV13 and TRBJ2-6, the full variable domain is AAGVIQSPRHLIKEKRETATLKCYPIPRHDTVYWYQQGPGQDPQFLISFYEKMQSDKGSIPDRFSAQQFSDYHSELNMSSLELGDSALYFCASERDRGSGANVLTFGAGSRLTVL.

Regarding this clone: The missing CDR3 end, 3 residues past where the read stops, is filled in from the germline J gene. The chain recombines TRBV5-1 with TRBJ2-1; maybe TRBD2 (7 bases). V lost 1 base to trimming and J lost 4 bases, with 12 bases between them. CDR1 is SGHRS and CDR2 is YFSETQ in the germline V gene. The CDR3 has 15 amino acids. Partial CDR3 DNA: TGCGCCAGCAGCTTGAACGGGGGGCCATACAATGAG. Encoded protein: CASSLNGGPYNE. The complete CDR3 sequence is CASSLNGGPYNEQFF.